Listed below are T cell receptor beta chains from one sample, sequenced in a study of T cell responses to AZD1222 COVID-19 vaccine. TCRdb's copy holds only in-frame clones and misses some; the assay was immunoSEQ multiplex PCR. Of 200,000 or so clones in the sample, about 90% were seen once. The sequencing used peripheral blood, collected on day 0 of MenACWY control vaccination. Receptor source: an adult in good health. CDR3s include the opening cysteine and the closing phenylalanine or tryptophan. D genes are given only for firm matches. Only part of the rows carry a size: once, few, many, or a class if the clone is expanded.

clone_size | d_call | j_call | v_call | cdr3_nt | cdr3_aa
NA | NA | TRBJ2-1 | TRBV20-1 | TGCAGTGCTACCTCCCATGAGCAGTTCTTC | CSATSHEQFF
NA | NA | TRBJ2-5 | TRBV9 | TGTGCCAGCAGCGCCGCCGGGGTCGGGGAGACCCAGTACTTC | CASSAAGVGETQYF
NA | NA | TRBJ2-3 | TRBV7-9 | TGTGCCAGCAGCTTTGAGGGACTTCAGAGCACAGATACGCAGTATTTT | CASSFEGLQSTDTQYF
NA | TRBD1 | TRBJ2-7 | TRBV5-1 | TGCGCCAGCAGCCCCTCAGGGGGCGGCGAGCAGTACTTC | CASSPSGGGEQYF
NA | NA | TRBJ2-4 | TRBV14 | TGTGCCAGCAGCCAAGTTCAGGGCGTGGACATTCAGTACTTC | CASSQVQGVDIQYF
NA | TRBD1 | TRBJ1-5 | TRBV28 | TGTGCCAGCAGCCCAGGGGGCGCCAATCAGCCCCAGCATTTT | CASSPGGANQPQHF
NA | NA | TRBJ2-7 | TRBV18 | TGTGCCAGCTCACCACAAAGGGAGCAGTACTTC | CASSPQREQYF
NA | NA | TRBJ2-7 | TRBV29-1 | TGCAGCGTTGAAGGGGGAGCCGACGAGCAGTACTTC | CSVEGGADEQYF
NA | NA | TRBJ2-2 | TRBV5-1 | TGCGCCAGCAGCTTGGCCTCAGTGTCTACCTCGCACACCGGGGAGCTGTTTTTT | CASSLASVSTSHTGELFF
NA | NA | TRBJ2-2 | TRBV6-5 | TGTGCCAGCACCAACACCGGGGAGCTGTTTTTT | CASTNTGELFF
NA | NA | TRBJ1-1 | TRBV5-1 | TGCGCCAGCAGCGAGACTCTACGAAGCCCGAACACTGAAGCTTTCTTT | CASSETLRSPNTEAFF
once | TRBD2 | TRBJ2-2 | TRBV9 | TGTGCCAGCAGCGTAGCGGGAGGAGTCACCGGGGAGCTGTTTTTT | CASSVAGGVTGELFF
NA | TRBD2 | TRBJ2-2 | TRBV24-1 | TGTGCCACCAGTGAAACTAGCGGGAGGATCGGGGAGCTGTTTTTT | CATSETSGRIGELFF
NA | NA | TRBJ1-5 | TRBV7-2 | TGTGCCAGCAGCTTAGCTGGGGGGGTCTGGGCCCAGCATTTT | CASSLAGGVWAQHF
NA | TRBD2 | TRBJ2-7 | TRBV28 | TGTGCCAGCAGTTTCTTGCTAGCGGGACTGCAGTACGAGCAGTACTTC | CASSFLLAGLQYEQYF
NA | NA | TRBJ1-2 | TRBV6-2/TRBV6-3 | TGTGCCAGCAGTTACGAACAGACCTATGGCTACACCTTC | CASSYEQTYGYTF
NA | TRBD1 | TRBJ1-5 | TRBV6-5 | TGTGCCAGTAGACAGGGTTTGGATCAGCCCCAGCATTTT | CASRQGLDQPQHF
NA | NA | TRBJ2-2 | TRBV19 | TGTGCCAGTAGGAAAGGGGGGGGCGGATCCAGCACCGGGGAGCTGTTTTTT | CASRKGGGGSSTGELFF
NA | NA | TRBJ1-2 | TRBV30 | TGTGCCTGGAGGTCAGAAAACGACTATGGCTACACCTTC | CAWRSENDYGYTF
NA | NA | TRBJ2-2 | TRBV10-3 | TGTGCCATCAGTGAGTCGAATAGGGAGGACACCGGGGAGCTGTTTTTT | CAISESNREDTGELFF
NA | TRBD2 | TRBJ2-1 | TRBV9 | TGTGCCAGCAGCGTAGGTGGTACGGGGGGATCCAATGAGCAGTTCTTC | CASSVGGTGGSNEQFF
NA | NA | TRBJ2-7 | TRBV3-1/TRBV3-2 | TGTGCCAGCAGCCAAGAACTCTACGAGCAGTACTTC | CASSQELYEQYF
NA | NA | TRBJ2-1 | TRBV19 | TGTGCCAGTAGTCCCTGGGAGGCGGGGAATGAGCAGTTCTTC | CASSPWEAGNEQFF
NA | NA | TRBJ2-1 | TRBV7-8 | TGTGCCAGCAGCCACCAGCGGATTTCCTACAATGAGCAGTTCTTC | CASSHQRISYNEQFF
NA | NA | TRBJ1-1 | TRBV29-1 | TGCAGCGTTGATCGCGCTATGAACACTGAAGCTTTCTTT | CSVDRAMNTEAFF